This TCR beta chain emerged from a study of shared clonotypes between healthy human individuals. General study findings and limits: Sampling was confined to blood; repertoires within tissues likely differ. Despite large depth, sorted-subset datasets appeared incompletely sequenced.

Every subset's genomic DNA went evenly onto several immunoSEQ plates. This table comes from immunoSEQ multiplex PCR, and its TCRdb copy is limited to in-frame clones, with some not included. The repertoire includes approximately 1.5 million clones, roughly 98% of them detected once, and roughly 0.42% sits in the top ten. Details on this clone: As yet, its antigen is unknown.

CDR3 size: 14 residues. The V end lost 2 bases, the J end lost 2 bases, and 10 bases lay between the germline ends. Germline lookup yields CDR1 SGHVS and CDR2 FNYEAQ. The sequenced sample was naive CD4+ T cells sorted from blood. Subset of the sample: CD45RA+ positively selected. The rearrangement links TRBV7-6 to TRBJ2-7; D remains unclear. This sequence originates from a man aged 30 to 39 in good health. As DNA, the CDR3 is TGTGCCAGCAGCTTACAAGGGATCCCCTACGAGCAGTACTTC. As protein: CASSLQGIPYEQYF.